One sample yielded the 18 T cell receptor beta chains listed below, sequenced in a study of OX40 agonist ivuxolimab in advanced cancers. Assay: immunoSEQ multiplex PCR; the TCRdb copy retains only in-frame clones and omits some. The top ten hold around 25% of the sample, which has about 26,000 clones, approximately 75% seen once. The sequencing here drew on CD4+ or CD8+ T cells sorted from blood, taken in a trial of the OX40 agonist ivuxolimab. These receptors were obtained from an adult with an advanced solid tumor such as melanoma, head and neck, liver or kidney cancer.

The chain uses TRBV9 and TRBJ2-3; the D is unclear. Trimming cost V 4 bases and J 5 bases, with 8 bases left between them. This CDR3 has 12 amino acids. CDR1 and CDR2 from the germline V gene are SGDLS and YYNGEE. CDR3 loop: CASSPYVDTQYF. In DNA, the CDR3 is TGTGCCAGCAGCCCCTACGTAGATACGCAGTATTTT.

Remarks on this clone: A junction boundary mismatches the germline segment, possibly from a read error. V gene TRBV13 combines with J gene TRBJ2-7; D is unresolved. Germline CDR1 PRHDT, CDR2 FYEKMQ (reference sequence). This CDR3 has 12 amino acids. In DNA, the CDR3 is TGTGCCAGCAGCGTAGGTCGCGACGAGCAGTACTTC. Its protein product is CASSVGRDEQYF.

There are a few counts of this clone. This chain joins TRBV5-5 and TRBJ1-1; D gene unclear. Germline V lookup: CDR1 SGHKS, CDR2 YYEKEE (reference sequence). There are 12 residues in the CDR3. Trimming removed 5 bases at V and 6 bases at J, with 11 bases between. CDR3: CASSFPGAEAFF. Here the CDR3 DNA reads TGTGCCAGCAGTTTCCCAGGAGCTGAAGCTTTCTTT.

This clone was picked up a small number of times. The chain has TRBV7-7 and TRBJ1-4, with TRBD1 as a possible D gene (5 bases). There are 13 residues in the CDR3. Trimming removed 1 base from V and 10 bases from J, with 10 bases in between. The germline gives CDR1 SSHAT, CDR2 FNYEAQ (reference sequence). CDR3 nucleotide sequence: TGTGCCAGCAGCTTAGTTCGGGGGGGAAAACTGTTTTTT. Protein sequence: CASSLVRGGKLFF.

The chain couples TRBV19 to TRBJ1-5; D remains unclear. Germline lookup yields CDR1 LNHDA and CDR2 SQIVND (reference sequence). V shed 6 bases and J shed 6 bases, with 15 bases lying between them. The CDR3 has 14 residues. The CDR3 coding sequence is TGTGCCAGTAGGGGGATTCAGGTTCCTCAGCCCCAGCATTTT. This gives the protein CASRGIQVPQPQHF. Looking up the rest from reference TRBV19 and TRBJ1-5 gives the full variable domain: DGGITQSPKYLFRKEGQNVTLSCEQNLNHDAMYWYRQDPGQGLRLIYYSQIVNDFQKGDIAEGYSVSREKKESFPLTVTSAQKNPTAFYLCASRGIQVPQPQHFGDGTRLSIL.

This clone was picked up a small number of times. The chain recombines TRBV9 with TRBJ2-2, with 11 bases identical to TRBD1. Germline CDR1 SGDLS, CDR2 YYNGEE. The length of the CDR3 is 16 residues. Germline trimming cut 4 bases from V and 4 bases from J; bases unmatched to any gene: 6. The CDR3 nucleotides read TGTGCCAGCAGCCCCACGGACAGGGGGCGCACCGGGGAGCTGTTTTTT. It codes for CASSPTDRGRTGELFF.

The DNA of the CDR3 is TGTGCCAGCAGCCAATCTCCGGGACAGGGCCCCTACGAGCAGTACTTC. This gives the protein CASSQSPGQGPYEQYF. The chain links TRBV7-9 to TRBJ2-7; 9 positions match TRBD1. This CDR3 is 16 amino acids long. The V and J ends lost 5 bases and 2 bases, in that order; junction bases with no gene match: 10. Germline-derived CDR1 and CDR2 are SEHNR and FQNEAQ (reference sequence).

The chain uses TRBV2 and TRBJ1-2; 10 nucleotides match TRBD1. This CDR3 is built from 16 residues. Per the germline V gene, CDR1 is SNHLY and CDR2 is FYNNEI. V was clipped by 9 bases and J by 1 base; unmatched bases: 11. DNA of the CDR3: TGTGCCAGAAGAACCGGGACAGGGGCGAGTAACTATGGCTACACCTTC. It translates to CARRTGTGASNYGYTF.

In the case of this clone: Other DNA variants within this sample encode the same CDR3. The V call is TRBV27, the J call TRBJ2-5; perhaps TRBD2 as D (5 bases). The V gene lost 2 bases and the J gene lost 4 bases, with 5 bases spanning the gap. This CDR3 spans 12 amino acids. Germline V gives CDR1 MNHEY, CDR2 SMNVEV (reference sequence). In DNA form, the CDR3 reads TGTGCCAGCAGTTTAGGGAGAGAGACCCAGTACTTC. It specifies CASSLGRETQYF.

Written as DNA, the CDR3 is TGTGCCACCAGCCAGAATGGGGGCGTGGCGAACACTGAAGCTTTCTTT. This translates into CATSQNGGVANTEAFF. V and J are TRBV2 and TRBJ1-1, with D possibly matching TRBD1 (6 bases). Germline CDR1 is SNHLY and CDR2 is FYNNEI. The CDR3 loop spans 16 amino acids. V was pared by 10 bases and J by 1 base, with 22 bases between.

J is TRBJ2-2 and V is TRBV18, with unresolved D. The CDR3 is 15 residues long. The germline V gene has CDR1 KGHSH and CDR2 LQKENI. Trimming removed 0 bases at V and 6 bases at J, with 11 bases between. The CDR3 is CASSPPISLPGELFF. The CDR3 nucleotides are TGTGCCAGCTCACCACCCATTAGCCTCCCCGGGGAGCTGTTTTTT. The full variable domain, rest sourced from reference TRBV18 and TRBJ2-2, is NAGVMQNPRHLVRRRGQEARLRCSPMKGHSHVYWYRQLPEEGLKFMVYLQKENIIDESGMPKERFSAEFPKEGPSILRIQQVVRGDSAAYFCASSPPISLPGELFFGEGSRLTVL.

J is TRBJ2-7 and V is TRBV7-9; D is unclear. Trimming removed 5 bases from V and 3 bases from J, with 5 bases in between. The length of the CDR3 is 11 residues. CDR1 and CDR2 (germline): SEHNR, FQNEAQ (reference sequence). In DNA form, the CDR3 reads TGTGCCAGCAGCCACTTCTACGAGCAGTACTTC. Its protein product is CASSHFYEQYF.

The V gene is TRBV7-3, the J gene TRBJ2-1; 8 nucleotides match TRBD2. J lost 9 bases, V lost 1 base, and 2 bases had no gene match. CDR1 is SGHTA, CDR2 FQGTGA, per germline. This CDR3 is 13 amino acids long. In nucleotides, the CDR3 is TGTGCCAGCAGCTTAAATAGCGGGGTTGAGCAGTTCTTC. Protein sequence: CASSLNSGVEQFF.

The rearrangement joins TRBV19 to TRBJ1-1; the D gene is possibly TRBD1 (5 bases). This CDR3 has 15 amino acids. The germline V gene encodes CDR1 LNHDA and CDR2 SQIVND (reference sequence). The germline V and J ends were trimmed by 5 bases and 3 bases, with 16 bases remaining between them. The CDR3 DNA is TGTGCCAGTAGTGCCGAAGGGGCCACTTACACTGAAGCTTTCTTT. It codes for CASSAEGATYTEAFF.

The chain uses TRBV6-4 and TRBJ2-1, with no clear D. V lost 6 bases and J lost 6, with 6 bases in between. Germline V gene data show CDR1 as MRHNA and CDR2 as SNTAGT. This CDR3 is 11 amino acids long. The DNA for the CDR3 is TGTGCCAGCAGGGCAGTCAATGAGCAGTTCTTC. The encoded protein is CASRAVNEQFF.

DNA for the CDR3: TGTGCCAGCACCCATATGGAGACCCAGTACTTC. This encodes CASTHMETQYF. The chain has TRBV5-4 and TRBJ2-5; D gene unclear. V lost 6 bases to trimming and J lost 5 bases, with 8 bases between them. Germline CDR1 and CDR2: SGHNT and YYREEE (reference sequence). CDR3 length: 11 amino acids.

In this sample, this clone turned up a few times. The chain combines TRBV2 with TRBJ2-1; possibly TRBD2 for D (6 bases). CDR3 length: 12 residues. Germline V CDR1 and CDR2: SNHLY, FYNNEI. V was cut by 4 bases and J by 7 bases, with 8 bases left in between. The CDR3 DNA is TGTGCCAGCAGTGGGAGGGTGAATGAGCAGTTCTTC. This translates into CASSGRVNEQFF.

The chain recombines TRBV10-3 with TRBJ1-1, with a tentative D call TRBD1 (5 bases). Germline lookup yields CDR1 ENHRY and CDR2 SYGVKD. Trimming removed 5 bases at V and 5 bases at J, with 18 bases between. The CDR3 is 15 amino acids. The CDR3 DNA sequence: TGTGCCATCAGTTCACCGGGGGTCACGGAAACTGAAGCTTTCTTT. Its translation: CAISSPGVTETEAFF.